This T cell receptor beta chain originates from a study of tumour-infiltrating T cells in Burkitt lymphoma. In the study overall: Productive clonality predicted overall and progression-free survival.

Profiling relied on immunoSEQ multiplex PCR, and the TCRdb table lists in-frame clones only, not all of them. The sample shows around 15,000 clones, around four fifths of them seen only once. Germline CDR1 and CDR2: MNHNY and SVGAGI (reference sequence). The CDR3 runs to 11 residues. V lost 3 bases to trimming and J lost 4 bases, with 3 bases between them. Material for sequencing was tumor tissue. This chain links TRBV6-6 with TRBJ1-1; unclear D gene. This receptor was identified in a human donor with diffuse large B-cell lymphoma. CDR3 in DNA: TGTGCCAGCAGTTATACCACTGAAGCTTTCTTT. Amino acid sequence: CASSYTTEAFF.